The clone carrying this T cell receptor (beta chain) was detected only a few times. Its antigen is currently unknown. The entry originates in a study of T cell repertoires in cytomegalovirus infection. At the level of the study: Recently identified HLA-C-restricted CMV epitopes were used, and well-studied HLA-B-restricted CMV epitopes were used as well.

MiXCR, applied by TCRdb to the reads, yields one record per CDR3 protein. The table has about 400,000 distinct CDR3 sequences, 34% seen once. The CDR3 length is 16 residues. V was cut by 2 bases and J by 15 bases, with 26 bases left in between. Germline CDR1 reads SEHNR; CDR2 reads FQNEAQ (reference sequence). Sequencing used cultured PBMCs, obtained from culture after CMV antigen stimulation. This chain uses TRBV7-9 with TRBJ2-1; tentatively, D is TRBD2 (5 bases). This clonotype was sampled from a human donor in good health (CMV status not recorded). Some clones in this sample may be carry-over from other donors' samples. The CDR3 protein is CASSLMATRDYFDPFF. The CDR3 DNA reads TGTGCCAGCAGCTTAATGGCCACTAGGGATTATTTCGATCCGTTCTTC.